The rows below give T cell receptor beta chains drawn from one sample of a study of blood T cell repertoires in COVID-19. This table comes from immunoSEQ multiplex PCR, and its TCRdb copy is limited to in-frame clones, with some not included. The data hold 390,000 or so clones, with about 90% observed a single time. Source material: peripheral blood. The receptors derive from a woman in her twenties or thirties with COVID-19, enrolled during active disease. Both conserved end residues are part of each CDR3. Each record gives: CDR3 protein, CDR3 DNA, V gene, J gene, clone size, D gene. The D gene is left open where the match is weak. Not every row has a clone size; where given, it reads once, few, many or a size class.

CASSFLDRGSYGYTF	TGTGCCAGCAGTTTCCTGGACAGGGGTAGTTATGGCTACACCTTC	TRBV28	TRBJ1-2	-	TRBD1
CASSLPTFGEKGFTGELFF	TGTGCCAGCAGCTTACCGACCTTTGGGGAAAAGGGGTTCACCGGGGAGCTGTTTTTT	TRBV7-3	TRBJ2-2	-	-
CATSLSGTAEETQYF	TGTGCCACCAGCCTCTCCGGGACAGCTGAGGAGACCCAGTACTTC	TRBV15	TRBJ2-5	-	TRBD1
CASSNTGGEGTEAFF	TGTGCCAGCAGTAACACAGGGGGCGAGGGCACTGAAGCTTTCTTT	TRBV6-5	TRBJ1-1	-	TRBD1
CASSFSPGRGAGETQYF	TGTGCCAGCAGCTTTTCACCCGGGCGGGGGGCGGGGGAGACCCAGTACTTC	TRBV7-9	TRBJ2-5	once	TRBD2
CASSSTSGRDPGTQYF	TGCGCCAGCAGCTCCACTAGCGGGAGAGACCCAGGCACGCAGTATTTT	TRBV5-1	TRBJ2-3	once	TRBD2
CASTREGGPRINQPQHF	TGTGCCAGCACCAGAGAAGGCGGGCCGCGAATCAATCAGCCCCAGCATTTT	TRBV21-1	TRBJ1-5	-	-
CASSPGPGGETQYF	TGTGCCAGCTCACCGGGGCCGGGGGGAGAGACCCAGTACTTC	TRBV18	TRBJ2-5	-	TRBD2
CAISELQMNTEAFF	TGTGCCATCAGTGAGTTACAGATGAACACTGAAGCTTTCTTT	TRBV10-3	TRBJ1-1	-	-
CASSLSAPQVQFF	TGTGCCAGCAGTTTATCCGCACCGCAGGTTCAGTTCTTC	TRBV27	TRBJ2-1	-	-
CASSHQGVAGYGYTF	TGCGCCAGCAGCCACCAGGGGGTGGCAGGCTATGGCTACACCTTC	TRBV4-1	TRBJ1-2	-	TRBD1
CASSQEWDKGANYGYTF	TGCGCCAGCAGCCAAGAGTGGGACAAGGGAGCTAACTATGGCTACACCTTC	TRBV4-3	TRBJ1-2	-	-
CASSRTGADNSPLHF	TGTGCCAGCAGTAGGACAGGGGCCGATAATTCACCCCTCCACTTT	TRBV6-5	TRBJ1-6	once	TRBD1
CASRSSTDTQYF	TGTGCCAGCAGGAGTAGCACAGATACGCAGTATTTT	TRBV6-5	TRBJ2-3	-	-
CASSVTSSLTDTQYF	TGTGCCAGCAGCGTTACTAGTAGCCTCACAGATACGCAGTATTTT	TRBV9	TRBJ2-3	-	-
CASSLKAAYEQYF	TGTGCCAGCAGTTTGAAAGCCGCCTACGAGCAGTACTTC	TRBV12-3/TRBV12-4	TRBJ2-7	-	-
CACHLTAYEQYF	TGTGCCTGCCACCTAACAGCCTACGAGCAGTACTTC	TRBV30	TRBJ2-7	-	-
CASSPSGNTEAFF	TGTGCCAGCTCACCGTCGGGGAACACTGAAGCTTTCTTT	TRBV18	TRBJ1-1	-	-
CASSSGGSYEQYF	TGTGCCAGCAGCAGTGGGGGGTCCTACGAGCAGTACTTC	TRBV9	TRBJ2-7	-	-
CASSQVRTGILNQPQHF	TGCGCCAGCAGCCAAGTGAGAACAGGGATTCTCAATCAGCCCCAGCATTTT	TRBV4-1	TRBJ1-5	-	-
CASSLWQALNTEAFF	TGTGCCAGCAGTTTATGGCAGGCCTTGAACACTGAAGCTTTCTTT	TRBV28	TRBJ1-1	-	-
CASSFRGPLYEQYF	TGTGCCAGCAGCTTCAGGGGGCCACTATACGAGCAGTACTTC	TRBV5-6	TRBJ2-7	-	TRBD1
CASSPTAGTANEQFF	TGTGCCAGCAGCCCGACAGCGGGAACGGCAAATGAGCAGTTCTTC	TRBV5-4	TRBJ2-1	-	TRBD2
CASSSRRLGGGRTGELFF	TGTGCCAGCAGTTCCCGAAGACTAGGGGGAGGGAGGACCGGGGAGCTGTTTTTT	TRBV28	TRBJ2-2	-	-
CASTTLAAGELFF	TGTGCCAGCACTACACTAGCTGCCGGGGAGCTGTTTTTT	TRBV6-5	TRBJ2-2	-	-
CASSQPGDHYNSPLHF	TGTGCCAGCAGCCAACCAGGGGACCATTATAATTCACCCCTCCACTTT	TRBV7-9	TRBJ1-6	-	-
CASSRRPTDTQYF	TGTGCCAGCAGTCGCAGGCCCACAGATACGCAGTATTTT	TRBV6-5	TRBJ2-3	-	-
CASSPGTGGYEQYF	TGCGCCAGCAGCCCCGGCACGGGGGGCTACGAGCAGTACTTC	TRBV4-3	TRBJ2-7	-	TRBD2
CAANLNTEAFF	TGTGCCGCGAATCTGAACACTGAAGCTTTCTTT	TRBV30	TRBJ1-1	-	-
CSAIRGNEQFF	TGCAGTGCGATTAGGGGAAATGAGCAGTTCTTC	TRBV20-1	TRBJ2-1	-	-
CASSLAGRGSGNTIYF	TGTGCCAGCAGCTTAGCAGGCAGGGGCTCTGGAAACACCATATATTTT	TRBV7-9	TRBJ1-3	-	-
CASSYSFQGAWLFF	TGTGCCAGCAGTTACTCCTTTCAGGGGGCCTGGCTGTTTTTT	TRBV6-6	TRBJ1-4	-	TRBD1
CASSPVAGGGETQYF	TGTGCCAGCAGCCCCGTAGCGGGAGGGGGGGAGACCCAGTACTTC	TRBV28	TRBJ2-5	-	TRBD2
CASSLTGLAGPEQFF	TGTGCCAGCAGTCTCACGGGACTAGCGGGCCCCGAGCAGTTCTTC	TRBV2	TRBJ2-1	once	TRBD2
CASSGGDIQYF	TGTGCCAGCAGCGGGGGGGACATTCAGTACTTC	TRBV6-5	TRBJ2-4	-	TRBD2
CASSPPIQPDTQYF	TGTGCCAGCTCACCACCGATACAGCCAGATACGCAGTATTTT	TRBV18	TRBJ2-3	-	-
CSASQEAVQYF	TGCAGTGCTAGCCAGGAGGCCGTGCAGTACTTC	TRBV20-1	TRBJ2-7	-	-
CASSSTVASRNTIYF	TGTGCCAGCAGTTCAACAGTGGCCAGCAGGAACACCATATATTTT	TRBV6-5	TRBJ1-3	-	-
CASSYGGGVETQYF	TGTGCCAGCAGTTACGGGGGGGGTGTAGAGACCCAGTACTTC	TRBV6-2/TRBV6-3	TRBJ2-5	-	TRBD2
CSVELLAGGPGEQYF	TGCAGCGTTGAGTTACTAGCGGGAGGGCCCGGCGAGCAGTACTTC	TRBV29-1	TRBJ2-7	-	TRBD2
CASSRGQGSNTEAFF	TGTGCCAGCAGCCGGGGACAGGGGTCCAACACTGAAGCTTTCTTT	TRBV11-1	TRBJ1-1	-	TRBD1
CASIVLAGGNEQFF	TGTGCCAGCATAGTACTAGCGGGAGGAAATGAGCAGTTCTTC	TRBV2	TRBJ2-1	-	TRBD2
CASSQPKVTGGIGEQFF	TGTGCCAGCAGCCAACCGAAGGTGACAGGGGGGATCGGTGAGCAGTTCTTC	TRBV4-2	TRBJ2-1	-	TRBD1
CASRAVSNQPQHF	TGTGCCAGCAGGGCAGTCAGCAATCAGCCCCAGCATTTT	TRBV6-5	TRBJ1-5	-	-
CASSPSPSGANVLTF	TGTGCCAGCAGTCCCTCCCCTTCCGGGGCCAACGTCCTGACTTTC	TRBV11-1	TRBJ2-6	once	-
CASSGGARETQYF	TGTGCCAGCAGCGGGGGGGCTCGGGAGACCCAGTACTTC	TRBV7-3	TRBJ2-5	-	-
CAYRDRVYEQYF	TGTGCCTACAGGGACAGGGTGTACGAGCAGTACTTC	TRBV2	TRBJ2-7	-	TRBD1
CASTPGWAGGTLNTGELFF	TGCGCCAGCACACCGGGATGGGCGGGAGGCACTCTGAACACCGGGGAGCTGTTTTTT	TRBV5-1	TRBJ2-2	-	TRBD2
CASSPYRTSGSRDTGELFF	TGTGCCAGCAGCCCCTACCGGACTAGCGGGAGTAGGGACACCGGGGAGCTGTTTTTT	TRBV21-1	TRBJ2-2	-	-
CASSPTGWGTEAFF	TGCGCCAGCAGCCCGACAGGGTGGGGGACTGAAGCTTTCTTT	TRBV5-1	TRBJ1-1	-	TRBD1
CASSFEAGARPQHF	TGTGCCAGCAGTTTTGAGGCAGGGGCTAGGCCCCAGCATTTT	TRBV28	TRBJ1-5	-	-
CSVVLAGNTGELFF	TGCAGCGTTGTACTAGCGGGGAACACCGGGGAGCTGTTTTTT	TRBV29-1	TRBJ2-2	-	TRBD2
CASSLSRQTGNTIYF	TGTGCCAGTAGTCTTTCCAGACAGACTGGAAACACCATATATTTT	TRBV19	TRBJ1-3	-	-
CASQDRAGLYEQYF	TGTGCCAGCCAGGATAGGGCAGGACTATACGAGCAGTACTTC	TRBV2	TRBJ2-7	-	-
CASSQDETRTYEQYF	TGCGCCAGCAGCCAAGATGAAACGCGGACCTACGAGCAGTACTTC	TRBV4-1	TRBJ2-7	-	-
CASSELRVTEAFF	TGTGCCAGCAGTGAACTCAGGGTAACTGAAGCTTTCTTT	TRBV6-1	TRBJ1-1	once	-
CASSSPSEREAYEQYF	TGCGCCAGCAGTTCCCCCTCCGAGCGGGAGGCCTACGAGCAGTACTTC	TRBV10-1	TRBJ2-7	-	TRBD2
CASSQRERPGNTIYF	TGCGCCAGCAGCCAAAGGGAGAGGCCTGGAAACACCATATATTTT	TRBV4-1	TRBJ1-3	few	-
CASSPYEGSGELFF	TGTGCCAGCAGCCCCTATGAGGGTTCCGGGGAGCTGTTTTTT	TRBV11-2	TRBJ2-2	once	-
CASSPRLGTGVTYEQYF	TGCGCCAGCAGCCCGCGCCTGGGGACGGGAGTAACTTACGAGCAGTACTTC	TRBV5-1	TRBJ2-7	-	-